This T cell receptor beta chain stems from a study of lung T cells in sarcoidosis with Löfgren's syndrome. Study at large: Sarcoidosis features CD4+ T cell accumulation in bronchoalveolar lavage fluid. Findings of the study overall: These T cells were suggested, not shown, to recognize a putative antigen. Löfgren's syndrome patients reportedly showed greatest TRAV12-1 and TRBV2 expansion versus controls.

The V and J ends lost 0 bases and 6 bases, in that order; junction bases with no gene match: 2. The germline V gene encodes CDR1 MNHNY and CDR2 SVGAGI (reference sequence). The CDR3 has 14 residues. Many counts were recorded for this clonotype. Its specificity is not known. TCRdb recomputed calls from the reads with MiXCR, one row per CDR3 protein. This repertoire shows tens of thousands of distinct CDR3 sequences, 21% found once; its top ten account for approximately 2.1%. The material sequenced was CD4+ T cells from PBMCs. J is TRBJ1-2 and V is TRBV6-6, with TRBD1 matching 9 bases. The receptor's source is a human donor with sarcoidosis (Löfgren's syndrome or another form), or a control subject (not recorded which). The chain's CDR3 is CASSYSRTGDGYTF. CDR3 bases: TGTGCCAGCAGTTACTCGAGGACAGGGGATGGCTACACCTTC.